Given below is one T cell receptor (beta chain) in context. The entry originates in a study of patients and donors after allogeneic stem cell transplantation. MiXCR was run by TCRdb on the RT-PCR reads, yielding one entry per CDR3 protein. The table records approximately 430,000 distinct CDR3 sequences, 16% of them present only once. The germline V and J ends were trimmed by 3 bases and 5 bases, with 13 bases remaining between them. CDR1 SGHRS and CDR2 YFSETQ come from the germline V gene. The CDR3 is made up of 14 amino acids. The J gene is TRBJ2-3, the V gene TRBV5-1; weak D call: TRBD1 (6 bases). Sequenced material: blood, either unsorted or a sorted T cell fraction (not recorded which). This receptor was taken from a human donor who was either an allogeneic HSCT recipient or a stem cell or donor lymphocyte infusion donor (not recorded which). It is not recorded whose cells these are; they may come from a transplant donor. The CDR3 DNA is TGCGCCAGCAGCTCGTGGGGCAGGGGAGATACGCAGTATTTT. Its protein is CASSSWGRGDTQYF.